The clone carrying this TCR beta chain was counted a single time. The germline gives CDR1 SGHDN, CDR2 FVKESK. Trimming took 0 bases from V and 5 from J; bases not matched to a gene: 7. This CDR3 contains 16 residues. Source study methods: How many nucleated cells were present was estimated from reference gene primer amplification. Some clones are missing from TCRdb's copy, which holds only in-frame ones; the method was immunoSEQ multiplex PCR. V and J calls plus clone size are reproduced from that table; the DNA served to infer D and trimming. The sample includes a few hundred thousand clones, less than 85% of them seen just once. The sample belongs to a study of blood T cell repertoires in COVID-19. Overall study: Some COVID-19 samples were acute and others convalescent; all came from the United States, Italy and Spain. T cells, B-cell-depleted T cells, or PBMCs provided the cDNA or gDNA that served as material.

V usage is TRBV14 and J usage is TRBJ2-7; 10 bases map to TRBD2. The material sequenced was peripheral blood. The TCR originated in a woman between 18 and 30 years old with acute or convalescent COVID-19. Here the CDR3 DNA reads TGTGCCAGCAGCCAAGATTCCAGCGGGAGGGCCCACGAGCAGTACTTC. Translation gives CASSQDSSGRAHEQYF.